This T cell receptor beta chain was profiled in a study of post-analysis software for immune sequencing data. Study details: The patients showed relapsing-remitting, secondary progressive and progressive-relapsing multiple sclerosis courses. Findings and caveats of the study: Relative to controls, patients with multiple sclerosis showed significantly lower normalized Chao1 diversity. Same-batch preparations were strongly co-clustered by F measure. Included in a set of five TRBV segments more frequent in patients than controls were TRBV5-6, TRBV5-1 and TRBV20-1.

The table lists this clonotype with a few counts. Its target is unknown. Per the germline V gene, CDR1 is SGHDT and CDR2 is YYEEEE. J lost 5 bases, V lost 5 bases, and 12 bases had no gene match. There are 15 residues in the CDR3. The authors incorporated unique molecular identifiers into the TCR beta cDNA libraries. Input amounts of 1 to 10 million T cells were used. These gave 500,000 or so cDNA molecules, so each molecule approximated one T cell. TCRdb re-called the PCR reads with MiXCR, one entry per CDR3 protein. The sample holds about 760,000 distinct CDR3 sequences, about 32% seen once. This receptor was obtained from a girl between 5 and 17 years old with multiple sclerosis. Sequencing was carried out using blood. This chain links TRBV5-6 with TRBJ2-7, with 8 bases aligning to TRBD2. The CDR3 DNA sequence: TGTGCCAGCAGACCACAGGGAGCGGGAGTGGACGAGCAGTACTTC. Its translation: CASRPQGAGVDEQYF.